The clone carrying this TCR beta chain was seen a handful of times. Germline V gives CDR1 MNHEY, CDR2 SMNVEV (reference sequence). The CDR3 consists of 16 residues. J gave up 0 bases and V 4 bases, and 9 bases lay outside the gene matches. This specimen belongs to a study of human T cells and chemical hapten exposure. Time point defined: patch test 1, 2 weeks after DPC sensitization. This sample's treatment: therapeutic diphenylcyclopropenone sensitization with weekly scalp DPC. TCRdb re-analysed the RACE reads in MiXCR, keeping a single row per CDR3 protein. The data contain 95,000 to 150,000 distinct CDR3 sequences, approximately 15% of them singletons.

This sequence was found in a young man with alopecia areata. Some clones in this sample may be carry-over from other donors' samples. The chain combines TRBV27 with TRBJ2-7; 7 bases line up with TRBD1. Sample: whole blood, taken in connection with sensitization to the hapten diphenylcyclopropenone (DPC). As DNA, the CDR3 is TGTGCCAGCAGTTCTATATGGGACAGAAGCTCCTACGAGCAGTACTTC. Amino acid sequence: CASSSIWDRSSYEQYF.